A selection of T cell receptor beta chains follows, all from one sample in a study of T-cell reconstitution after alpha-beta-depleted transplantation in children. TCRdb re-derived calls from the PCR reads in MiXCR, one entry per CDR3 protein. Altogether about 580,000 distinct CDR3 sequences are present, roughly 24% being singletons, with the ten largest covering 14%. The sequencing here drew on PBMCs, mostly from graft donor cells, taken 360 days after TCRalphabeta/CD19-depleted stem cell transplant. The receptors were gathered from a boy less than two years old who had a stem cell transplant for acute myeloid leukemia, so the T cells may come from the graft donor. Both conserved end residues are part of each CDR3. Fields, in order: J gene, clone size, D gene, V gene, CDR3 protein, CDR3 DNA. D genes are given only for firm matches. Clone size is given for some rows only: seen once, a few or many times, or a class if the clone is expanded.

TRBJ2-5,many,TRBD1,TRBV28,CASSFPLTGTGFLETQYF,TGTGCCAGCAGTTTCCCTTTAACCGGGACAGGGTTCTTGGAGACCCAGTACTTC
TRBJ1-1,-,-,TRBV12-3/TRBV12-4,CASSYLGFSEAFF,TGTGCCAGCAGTTACTTGGGGTTCAGTGAAGCTTTCTTT
TRBJ1-2,few,TRBD1,TRBV23-1,CASSPATGATNYGYTF,TGCGCCAGCAGTCCAGCAACAGGGGCTACTAACTATGGCTACACCTTC
TRBJ2-7,many,TRBD2,TRBV6-5,CASSYGAGVGYEQYF,TGTGCCAGCAGTTACGGAGCGGGGGTCGGGTACGAGCAGTACTTC
TRBJ2-7,-,TRBD1,TRBV3-1,CASSHYLRGPSDEQYF,TGTGCCAGCAGCCATTATCTCAGGGGGCCTTCGGACGAGCAGTACTTC
TRBJ2-1,few,-,TRBV24-1,CATSDGSNEQFF,TGTGCCACCAGTGATGGGTCTAATGAGCAGTTCTTC
TRBJ1-2,many,-,TRBV15,CATSSTPGRGYGYTF,TGTGCCACCAGCTCCACCCCCGGTAGAGGGTATGGCTACACCTTC
TRBJ2-2,-,-,TRBV2,CASSVQQPNTGELFF,TGTGCCAGCAGTGTCCAGCAGCCGAACACCGGGGAGCTGTTTTTT
TRBJ2-1,few,TRBD2,TRBV5-1,CASSRTSGGKQFF,TGCGCCAGCAGCAGAACTAGCGGGGGGAAGCAGTTCTTC
TRBJ2-1,many,TRBD2,TRBV7-8,CASSLAPPGGRPRPPHEQFF,TGTGCCAGCAGCTTAGCCCCCCCAGGCGGGAGACCTAGGCCCCCTCATGAGCAGTTCTTC
TRBJ2-5,many,-,TRBV7-2,CASSRTHLAETQYF,TGTGCCAGCAGCCGGACTCATCTCGCAGAGACCCAGTACTTC
TRBJ2-7,-,TRBD1,TRBV7-9,CASSGGTGGLYF,TGTGCCAGCAGCGGGGGGACAGGGGGCCTGTACTTC
TRBJ2-5,many,TRBD2,TRBV20-1,CSARQTSRETQYF,TGCAGTGCTAGACAGACTAGCCGGGAGACCCAGTACTTC
TRBJ2-1,-,-,TRBV29-1,CSMTRVTSLDEQFF,TGCAGCATGACCAGGGTGACCTCATTGGATGAGCAGTTCTTC
TRBJ2-1,many,TRBD1,TRBV29-1,CSVRTGGPYNEQFF,TGCAGCGTCCGGACAGGGGGACCCTACAATGAGCAGTTCTTC
TRBJ1-6,-,-,TRBV28,CASKGPNSPLHF,TGTGCCAGCAAGGGACCAAATTCACCCCTCCACTTT
TRBJ1-4,-,-,TRBV25-1,CASSGPRNEKLFF,TGTGCCAGCAGTGGACCCCGCAATGAAAAACTGTTTTTT
TRBJ2-5,many,-,TRBV18,CASSPSWFQETQYF,TGTGCCAGCTCACCCAGCTGGTTCCAAGAGACCCAGTACTTC
TRBJ2-7,-,-,TRBV7-2,CASSFPAGSYEQYF,TGTGCCAGCAGCTTTCCGGCAGGATCCTACGAGCAGTACTTC
TRBJ2-1,-,-,TRBV20-1,CSGLPPNYNEQFF,TGCAGTGGACTACCCCCGAACTACAATGAGCAGTTCTTC
TRBJ2-7,many,-,TRBV7-2,CASSLHGSYEQYF,TGTGCCAGCAGCTTACACGGATCCTACGAGCAGTACTTC
TRBJ2-2,-,TRBD2,TRBV7-6,CASSLSGGENTGELFF,TGTGCCAGCAGTCTTAGCGGGGGTGAGAACACCGGGGAGCTGTTTTTT
TRBJ1-4,many,-,TRBV7-8,CASSLLEATNEKLFF,TGTGCCAGCAGCTTACTCGAGGCAACTAATGAAAAACTGTTTTTT
TRBJ2-7,once,-,TRBV5-1,CASSLVLGHTYEQYF,TGCGCCAGCAGCTTGGTCCTTGGACATACCTACGAGCAGTACTTC
TRBJ2-1,many,TRBD2,TRBV3-1,CASRLAGGPNEQFF,TGTGCCAGCAGACTAGCGGGGGGGCCAAATGAGCAGTTCTTC
TRBJ2-3,-,TRBD2,TRBV10-3,CAISDAGGTTDTQYF,TGTGCCATCAGTGACGCGGGGGGGACCACAGATACGCAGTATTTT
TRBJ2-3,few,TRBD1,TRBV6-2/TRBV6-3,CASRRTGTGGTDTQYF,TGTGCCAGCAGAAGAACCGGGACAGGGGGCACAGATACGCAGTATTTT
TRBJ1-2,-,-,TRBV29-1,CSVGGAGANGYTF,TGCAGCGTTGGAGGGGCAGGGGCGAATGGCTACACCTTC
TRBJ2-3,-,TRBD1,TRBV13,CASSFSWDRTQYF,TGTGCCAGCTCCTTCTCATGGGACAGGACGCAGTATTTT
TRBJ2-1,-,-,TRBV25-1,CASSESGQGGNEQFF,TGTGCCAGCAGTGAATCCGGCCAGGGCGGCAATGAGCAGTTCTTC
TRBJ2-1,-,-,TRBV12-3/TRBV12-4,CASSLRDTFALQFF,TGTGCCAGCAGTTTAAGGGATACGTTTGCCTTGCAGTTCTTC
TRBJ2-4,-,-,TRBV6-5,CASSYSPAGAKNIQYF,TGTGCCAGCAGTTACTCCCCGGCGGGGGCCAAAAACATTCAGTACTTC
TRBJ2-3,few,-,TRBV11-3,CASSALLPGPDTQYF,TGTGCCAGCAGCGCCCTACTTCCGGGACCGGATACGCAGTATTTT
TRBJ1-1,-,-,TRBV5-1,CASRQPGNTEAFF,TGCGCCAGCAGGCAGCCAGGGAACACTGAAGCTTTCTTT
TRBJ2-1,many,TRBD2,TRBV3-1,CASSQWLIVSGGLNEQFF,TGTGCCAGCAGCCAATGGCTAATCGTCAGCGGGGGCTTAAATGAGCAGTTCTTC
TRBJ2-7,-,-,TRBV4-3,CASSQGGNSEYYEQYF,TGCGCCAGCAGCCAAGGGGGGAATTCTGAATACTACGAGCAGTACTTC
TRBJ2-3,many,-,TRBV12-3/TRBV12-4,CASSHVLGGRDTDTQYF,TGTGCCAGCAGCCATGTACTCGGGGGCAGGGACACAGATACGCAGTATTTT
TRBJ1-3,-,-,TRBV6-1,CASHRGRFGNTIYF,TGTGCCAGTCACCGGGGTCGATTTGGAAACACCATATATTTT
TRBJ1-2,many,TRBD1,TRBV20-1,CSAPLQDREDGYTF,TGCAGTGCCCCTCTCCAAGACAGGGAGGATGGCTACACCTTC
TRBJ2-6,-,TRBD1,TRBV5-1,CASSPFGQGVAGANVLTF,TGCGCCAGCAGCCCCTTCGGACAGGGAGTTGCTGGGGCCAACGTCCTGACTTTC
TRBJ2-5,few,-,TRBV15,CATSRGGDQYF,TGTGCCACCAGCAGAGGGGGGGACCAGTACTTC
TRBJ2-3,many,-,TRBV20-1,CSADGDSVATDTQYF,TGCAGTGCGGACGGGGATAGCGTGGCCACAGATACGCAGTATTTT
TRBJ1-5,many,-,TRBV5-6,CASSQGLRLGQPQHF,TGTGCCAGCAGCCAGGGACTCCGCCTTGGCCAGCCCCAGCATTTT